The TCR beta chain described here comes from a study of cytomegalovirus exposure and HLA in healthy donors (dated by TCRdb to the late 2010s). Background for the entire study: According to an earlier analysis of a few hundred of the donors, about 179 million T cells yielded 90 million to 130 million unique TCR beta sequences and around 300 Gb of sequence data. About 280 gigabases of sequencing data and around 85 million unique TCR sequences made up an early release that covered over 550 HLA-typed donors. The genetic ancestry cluster associated with self-reported Caucasian donors included roughly four fifths of the 300 to 400 genotyped donors. The study aimed to test whether signatures of past pathogen exposure could be identified by cataloging public T cell receptors. Using immunosequencing, the study profiled T cell repertoires from around 670 subjects and related those repertoires to cytomegalovirus serostatus. In addition to the first cohort of 666 subjects, a separate validation cohort of under 150 different subjects was used. High-throughput TCR immunosequencing, statistical association of individual TCRs with disease status, and machine learning were combined to predict cytomegalovirus infection status. In a later analysis, previously published TCR beta repertoires from fewer than 750 donors were re-analyzed and high-resolution HLA genotyping was added so that TCR occurrence patterns could be studied. Rather than using new phenotypic data, the later analysis identified candidate immune exposures from TCR beta sequences and from how often those sequences occurred across donors. An earlier analysis of 500 to 650 of the donors applied high-throughput TCR beta sequencing to assess whether each TCR beta V gene segment acted as functional or pseudogenic. Alongside the repertoire data, information on donor age, sex, ethnicity and CMV serostatus was compiled. A later genetic analysis used genome-wide SNP genotypes for about 60% of the 666 donors, treating that subset as a discovery cohort. Every repertoire in the discovery cohort had been generated on one and the same sequencing platform. HLA typing included class I and class II loci at four-digit resolution. Typing coverage varied by locus: about 620-640 donors for A, B, C, DRB1 and DQB1; roughly 500 for DQA1; 600 to 610 for DPA1; roughly 450 for DPB1. About five DR-DQ haplotypes were treated as single units for association and clustering because of strong linkage in the cohort. Across 398 genotyped donors of the cohort, an average of roughly 250,000 unique TCR beta nucleotide sequences per donor were sequenced, and 15% to 20% of those sequences were non-productive. Here is what the overall study found, with its caveats: In an earlier analysis of approximately 600 of the donors, most TCR beta V segments were observed in productive rearrangements about 87% or about 30% of the time, broadly matching IMGT annotations. When HLA alleles, especially DR and DQ, strongly co-occurred, attributing TCR associations to individual alleles was difficult. Across donors, most TCR sequences were observed very rarely, whereas some public TCRs were present in many individuals. According to a later genetic analysis, donors in an Asian-associated ancestry cluster had fewer N-insertions in productive TCRs than the roughly 700-donor mean. Immune exposure information for the cohort was limited to CMV serostatus. The cohort was sequenced for TCR beta chains only, and without alpha or paired-chain data the features that could be detected were limited. Because counts were too low, seventeen rarely observed V segments, including chromosome 9 orphons, were left out of the earlier analysis of several hundred of the donors. Linkage disequilibrium might explain the correlated functional status among segregating V segments, but an unknown experimental factor could not be ruled out. The authors suggested that the approach could potentially be extended to other disease states and immunological phenotypes. In the study, around 150 TCR beta chains were listed as associated with cytomegalovirus. A further reported finding was that TCR beta sequences accurately predicted the HLA-A and HLA-B alleles for most subjects in the first cohort. The sequencing pipeline was judged likely to have produced a cluster of highly shared sequence variants as a technical artifact. In a later analysis, HLA-associated TCR beta chains were found to be more clonally expanded and to have lower generation probabilities than equally common non-associated chains. In vitro tests confirmed that a few of the cytomegalovirus-associated TCR beta chains recognize cytomegalovirus antigens. A later analysis found that most CMV-associated TCR beta chains appeared HLA-restricted, with HLA associations seemingly driven largely by CMV exposure. A later genetic analysis associated a missense DCLRE1C variant with V-gene and J-gene trimming of TCR beta chains, and an independent cohort replicated the association. At a false discovery rate of 0.05, a later analysis linked fewer than 20,000 TCR beta sequences to specific HLA alleles. In a later analysis, several top co-occurrence clusters were reported to appear linked to parvovirus B19, influenza, CMV and Epstein-Barr virus. The classifier was reported to diagnose cytomegalovirus status with high specificity and sensitivity in both the original and validation cohorts. Presence/absence analyses assumed roughly uniform sequencing depth across donors, an assumption that may not hold. A later analysis found that TCR association rates varied across HLA loci, with DRB1 alleles showing the most associated TCRs and HLA-C alleles the fewest. Because HLA typing was missing for some donors at each locus, association tests included only the typed subset.

As to this clone: Its antigen specificity is not known. Base qualities are not provided; no much larger clone lies one nucleotide away.

Library prep was done by the immunoSEQ multiplex PCR assay. A mixture of 60 forward primers for TCR Vbeta segments and 13 reverse primers for TCR Jbeta segments was used in the multiplex PCR. The CDR3 region of rearranged TCR beta genes was amplified from genomic DNA with a multiplex PCR assay. The Illumina HiSeq System was used to sequence the amplified TCR beta libraries as 87-base-pair reads. The study's own analysis went as follows. In a later analysis, some 80 million unique TCR beta chains were counted across the approximately 670 repertoires, and roughly 11 million of these chains were shared by at least two donors. Raw reads were error-corrected and collapsed into unique sequences with a nearest-neighbor algorithm that merged closely related sequences to remove PCR and sequencing errors. Alignment of CDR3 sequences to IMGT reference sequences was used to assign V, D and J gene segments. For a sequence to be retained, a match of at least six nucleotides to both a V gene segment and a J gene segment was required. A rearrangement counted as productive if the CDR3 had no stop codons and remained in frame with V and J, and every other rearrangement counted as non-productive. Following IMGT convention, CDR3 was defined as the stretch from the second conserved V-encoded cysteine up to the conserved J-encoded phenylalanine. In an earlier analysis of around 600 of the donors, sequences lacking an unambiguous match to a single V gene segment were excluded. An earlier analysis of 587 of the donors called V segments functional above 56.7% productive rearrangements and segregating when the between-donor standard deviation exceeded 5%. A statistical classification framework was built for diagnosing cytomegalovirus status from the catalog of TCR beta chain sequences. In a later analysis, V and J genes were assigned by comparing TCR nucleotide sequences against IMGT/GENE-DB human TR gene sequences. The TCRdist pipeline was used in a later analysis to assign CDR3 sequences and most-parsimonious VDJ recombination scenarios. In a later analysis, each TCR beta chain was defined by its CDR3 amino acid sequence together with its V-gene family, and reads without a unique V-gene family were excluded. To address suspected cross-contamination and a sequencing artifact, a later analysis removed under 600 highly shared, low-generation-probability nucleotide sequences. A later analysis calculated a clonal expansion index for each public chain from normalized within-repertoire ranks of inferred template counts. A later analysis computed generation probabilities with a VDJ recombination model fitted to out-of-frame rearrangements, and checked the results against IGoR. In a later analysis, TCR-TCR, TCR-HLA and TCR-CMV co-occurrence was scored with hypergeometric tests, and a repertoire-size bias correction was applied to TCR pairs. False discovery rates were estimated in a later analysis by permuting HLA or CMV assignments 20 times. In a later analysis, co-occurring TCRs were grouped using DBSCAN, with TCRdist sequence similarity added in when clustering inside HLA-allele-positive subsets. Repertoires with fewer than 30,000 or more than 120,000 public chains, plus five repertoires with anomalous nucleotide sharing, were excluded from co-occurrence clustering. In its TCRdb copy, this immuneACCESS table keeps in-frame sequences only and misses some clones. Where compared with another copy, unresolved V genes explain less than half of these, and the others have no known cause. That table is the source of V, J and clone size, and D and trimming were worked out from the DNA. This sample comprises 150,000 to 200,000 clones, 65% to 70% of them detected only once. Of the sample, 4.5% is held by the ten largest clones.

The cohort was made up of 650 to 700 healthy bone marrow donors. At the time of sampling, all cohort members were nominally healthy, though unrecorded immune exposures were likely present. The donor tested CMV seropositive and was one of the 289 seropositive cohort members. Each donor provided a peripheral blood sample, and peripheral blood mononuclear cells were used for TCR beta sequencing. The Qiagen DNeasy Blood Extraction Kit was used to extract genomic DNA from the blood cell samples. This clonotype was sampled from a woman aged 18-29 years in good health and CMV-seropositive. The sequencing input was PBMCs.

The nucleotide sequence is TGTGCCAGCAGTGCTAACACTGAAGCTTTCTTT. This translates into CASSANTEAFF. The sequence joins TRBV2 to TRBJ1-1; no D gene is confidently identified. Between the V and J ends, shortened by 4 bases and 2 bases respectively, the junction contains 2 bases. There are 11 amino acids in the CDR3, from cysteine to phenylalanine inclusive. The DNA shown is the 33-base CDR3, in frame from base 1. For CDR1 and CDR2, the germline V gene lists SNHLY and FYNNEI. The CDR3, completed at both ends by the reference TRBV2 and TRBJ1-1 genes, gives the full variable domain EPEVTQTPSHQVTQMGQEVILRCVPISNHLYFYWYRQILGQKVEFLVSFYNNEISEKSEIFDDQFSVERPDGSNFTLKIRSTKLEDSAMYFCASSANTEAFFGQGTRLTVV.